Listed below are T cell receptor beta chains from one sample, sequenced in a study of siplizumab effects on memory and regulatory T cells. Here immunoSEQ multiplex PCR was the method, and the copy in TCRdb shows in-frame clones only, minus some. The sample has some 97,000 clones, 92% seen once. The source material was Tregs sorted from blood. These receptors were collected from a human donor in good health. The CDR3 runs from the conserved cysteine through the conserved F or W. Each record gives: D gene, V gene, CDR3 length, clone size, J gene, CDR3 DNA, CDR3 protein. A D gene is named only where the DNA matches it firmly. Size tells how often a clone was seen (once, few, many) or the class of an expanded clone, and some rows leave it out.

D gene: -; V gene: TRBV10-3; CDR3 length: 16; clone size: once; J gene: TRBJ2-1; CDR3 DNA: TGTGCCATCAGTGAGTTCGACTCAACCAGCTACAATGAGCAGTTCTTC; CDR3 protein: CAISEFDSTSYNEQFF
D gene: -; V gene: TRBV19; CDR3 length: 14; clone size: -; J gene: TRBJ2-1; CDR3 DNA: TGTGCCAGTAGAGCCATTAGCTCCTACAATGAGCAGTTCTTC; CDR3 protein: CASRAISSYNEQFF
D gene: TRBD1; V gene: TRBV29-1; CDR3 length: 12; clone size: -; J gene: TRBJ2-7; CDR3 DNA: TGCAGCGTTGACGACAGGGGGTACGAGCAGTACTTC; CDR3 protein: CSVDDRGYEQYF
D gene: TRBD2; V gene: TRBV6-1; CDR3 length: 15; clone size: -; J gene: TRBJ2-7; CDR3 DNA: TGTGCCAGCAAAAAAGGGACTAGCGGATTTTACGAGCAGTACTTC; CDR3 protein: CASKKGTSGFYEQYF
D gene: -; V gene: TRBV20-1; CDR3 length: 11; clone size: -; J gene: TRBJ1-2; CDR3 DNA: TGCAGTGTCCGGGGGGAGGTTGGCTACACCTTC; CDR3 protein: CSVRGEVGYTF
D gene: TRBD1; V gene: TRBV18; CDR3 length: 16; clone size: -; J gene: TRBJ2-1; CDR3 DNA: TGTGCCAGCTCACCGCTTGGACAGACAGGGTACAATGAGCAGTTCTTC; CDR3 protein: CASSPLGQTGYNEQFF
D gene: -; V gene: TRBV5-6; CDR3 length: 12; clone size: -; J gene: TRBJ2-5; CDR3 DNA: TGTGCCAGCAGCTTCTTCCGAGAGACCCAGTACTTC; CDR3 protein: CASSFFRETQYF
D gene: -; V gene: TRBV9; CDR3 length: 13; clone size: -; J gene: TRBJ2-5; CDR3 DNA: TGTGCCAGCAGCGTAGGAGGAGAAGAGACCCAGTACTTC; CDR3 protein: CASSVGGEETQYF
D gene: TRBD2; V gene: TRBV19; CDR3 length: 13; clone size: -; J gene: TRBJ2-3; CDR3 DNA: TGTGCCAGTAGTTTGGCGGGAGCAGATACGCAGTATTTT; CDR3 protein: CASSLAGADTQYF
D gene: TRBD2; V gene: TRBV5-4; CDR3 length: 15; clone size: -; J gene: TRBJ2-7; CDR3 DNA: TGTGCCAGCAGCTTGGCAGCGGGGGATTCCTACGAGCAGTACTTC; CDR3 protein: CASSLAAGDSYEQYF
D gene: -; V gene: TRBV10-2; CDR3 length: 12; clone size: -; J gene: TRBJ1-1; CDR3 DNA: TGCGCCAGCAGTGAATCATACACTGAAGCTTTCTTT; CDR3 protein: CASSESYTEAFF